A single sample is the source of the 12 T cell receptor beta chains below, sequenced in a study of Graves' ophthalmopathy and Graves' hyperthyroidism. The study amplified TCR beta CDR3 regions using RNA transcripts. First-round RT-PCR relied on HTBI primers, and a second-round multiplex PCR came next. MiXCR was run by TCRdb on the multiplex PCR reads, yielding one entry per CDR3 protein. Of under 350,000 distinct CDR3 sequences in the sample, roughly 15% were seen once. Sequenced material: peripheral blood. These TCRs come from an adult man with Graves' ophthalmopathy.

This clonotype was seen at least ten times. This chain uses TRBV20-1 with TRBJ2-6; 8 positions agree with TRBD2. Germline V lookup: CDR1 DFQATT, CDR2 SNEGSKA (reference sequence). This CDR3 contains 15 residues. The V gene end was trimmed by 6 bases and the J gene end by 0 bases; junction bases not matched to a gene: 4. CDR3: CSAIAGPSGANVLTF. The CDR3 region has the DNA TGCAGTGCAATAGCGGGGCCCTCTGGGGCCAACGTCCTGACTTTC.

This clonotype was picked up many times. This chain connects TRBV6-1 to TRBJ1-2, with a weak D call TRBD1 (5 bases). Germline V gives CDR1 MNHNS, CDR2 SASEGT. The CDR3 runs to 16 residues. The V end lost 1 base, the J end lost 5 bases, and 17 bases lay between the germline ends. The CDR3 coding sequence is TGTGCCAGCAGTGAAGTTGTCTTCGGGACGGAGTATGGCTACACCTTC. Translated, it gives CASSEVVFGTEYGYTF.

At least ten counts were recorded for this clonotype. J is TRBJ1-1 and V is TRBV4-2; no definite D call. Trimming cost V 3 bases and J 1 base, with 9 bases left between them. Germline V gene data show CDR1 as LGHNA and CDR2 as YNFKEQ. This CDR3 contains 14 residues. As DNA, the CDR3 is TGTGCCAGCAGCCATGTGACGGGGAACACTGAAGCTTTCTTT. Residues: CASSHVTGNTEAFF.

This clonotype has at least ten counts. CDR3: CSAREPFEASTEAFF. DNA for the CDR3: TGCAGTGCTAGAGAGCCGTTTGAGGCGAGCACTGAAGCTTTCTTT. This chain joins TRBV20-1 and TRBJ1-1; unclear D gene. In germline, CDR1 is DFQATT, CDR2 SNEGSKA (reference sequence). The CDR3 covers 15 residues. V shed 0 bases and J shed 4 bases, with 15 bases lying between them.

This clonotype was picked up many times. The rearrangement uses TRBV27 and TRBJ2-7; 9 bases line up with TRBD1. CDR1 is MNHEY and CDR2 is SMNVEV in the germline V gene (reference sequence). Trimming removed 5 bases from V and 5 bases from J; junction bases left unmatched: 10. This CDR3 contains 15 residues. The CDR3 loop reads CASSPPDRGAHEQYF. The CDR3 DNA reads TGTGCCAGCAGTCCCCCGGACAGGGGAGCCCACGAGCAGTACTTC.

This clonotype appeared many times. The chain couples TRBV7-9 to TRBJ1-1, with D hard to call. Germline V gene data show CDR1 as SEHNR and CDR2 as FQNEAQ (reference sequence). The CDR3 is 12 amino acids. V shed 5 bases and J shed 6 bases, with 10 bases lying between them. This chain's CDR3 is CASSPEGSEAFF. CDR3 coding DNA: TGTGCCAGCAGCCCTGAGGGCTCTGAAGCTTTCTTT.

This clonotype was observed once. Mismatch with germline at one junction end may stem from a read error. The chain combines TRBV6-1 with TRBJ2-1, with a tentative D call TRBD2 (6 bases). The CDR3 runs to 14 residues. Germline loops: CDR1 MNHNS, CDR2 SASEGT. CDR3 in amino acids: CASSDRDSYNEQFF. The CDR3 DNA follows: TGTGCCAGCAGTGACAGGGACTCCTACAATGAGCAGTTCTTT.

The gene calls are TRBV27 and TRBJ2-5, with TRBD2 identical over 16 bases. The length of the CDR3 is 17 residues. The J segment lost 4 bases and the V segment lost 5 bases, leaving 7 bases of the junction unmatched. Looked up from germline, CDR1 is MNHEY and CDR2 is SMNVEV (reference sequence). The CDR3 nucleotides are TGTGCCAGCAGTGGGACCGGGACTAGCGGGAGGGTAGAGACCCAGTACTTC. Protein product: CASSGTGTSGRVETQYF.

The sample holds many counts of this clonotype. The CDR3 loop reads CASSAAIWDSSNQPQHF. The CDR3 DNA is TGTGCCAGCAGCGCAGCAATATGGGACAGTAGCAATCAGCCCCAGCATTTT. The V gene is TRBV2, the J gene TRBJ1-5; TRBD1 matches at 7 bases. The V segment lost 6 bases and the J segment 0 bases; nucleotides outside the gene matches: 11. The CDR3 consists of 17 residues. Germline V lookup: CDR1 SNHLY, CDR2 FYNNEI. Full variable domain (remainder filled in from reference TRBV2 and TRBJ1-5): EPEVTQTPSHQVTQMGQEVILRCVPISNHLYFYWYRQILGQKVEFLVSFYNNEISEKSEIFDDQFSVERPDGSNFTLKIRSTKLEDSAMYFCASSAAIWDSSNQPQHFGDGTRLSIL.

This clonotype was observed many times. The V and J genes are TRBV14 and TRBJ1-6; D gene unclear. V was pared by 3 bases and J by 10 bases, with 13 bases between. The CDR3 has 14 residues. Germline CDR1 is SGHDN and CDR2 is FVKESK. CDR3 DNA sequence: TGTGCCAGCAGCCAGGGATTACTCGGATCACCCCTCCACTTT. This encodes CASSQGLLGSPLHF.

There are many counts of this clonotype. The chain couples TRBV11-2 to TRBJ2-7; 7 bases match TRBD1. Germline CDR1 reads SGHAT; CDR2 reads FQNNGV. The CDR3 has 16 residues. The V gene end was trimmed by 5 bases and the J gene end by 0 bases; junction bases not matched to a gene: 10. CDR3 sequence: CASSPTTGLSSYEQYF. The CDR3 DNA follows: TGTGCCAGCAGCCCGACGACAGGGCTAAGCTCCTACGAGCAGTACTTC. The entire variable domain, with the rest obtained from reference TRBV11-2 and TRBJ2-7, is as follows: EAGVAQSPRYKIIEKRQSVAFWCNPISGHATLYWYQQILGQGPKLLIQFQNNGVVDDSQLPKDRFSAERLKGVDSTLKIQPAKLEDSAVYLCASSPTTGLSSYEQYFGPGTRLTVT.

A remark on this clonotype: This clone may be a read error of a much larger clone one base away. In DNA form, the CDR3 reads TGCAGTGCAAAGACCGGGCGCCGGGCTTTCTTT. Translation: CSAKTGRRAFF. This chain links TRBV20-1 with TRBJ1-1, with unresolved D. V lost 6 bases and J lost 11, with 16 bases in between. The CDR3 is 11 amino acids. Germline V CDR1 and CDR2: DFQATT, SNEGSKA (reference sequence).